The rows below give T cell receptor beta chains drawn from one sample of a study of shared clonotypes between healthy human individuals. Some clones are missing from TCRdb's copy, which holds only in-frame ones; the method was immunoSEQ multiplex PCR. The table has some 2,000,000 clones, under 97% seen once. Specimen: naive CD4+ T cells sorted from blood. These receptor sequences come from a man aged 18-30 years in good health. CDR3s include the opening cysteine and the closing phenylalanine or tryptophan.

>TRBJ2-7|15|TRBV5-1
CASSLSGTGAYEQYF
>TRBJ2-5|15|TRBV2
CASNLGQGLQETQYF
>TRBJ2-2|17|TRBV30
CAWSASAGLDFTGELFF
>TRBJ2-3|18|TRBV1
CTSSRDPRLVEVADTQYF
>TRBJ2-2|14|TRBV7-2
CASSLGRITGELFF
>TRBJ2-7|15|TRBV5-1
CASSGSSGRTYEQYF
>TRBJ2-7|15|TRBV5-1
CASSLAPGGPYEQYF
>TRBJ1-1|14|TRBV28
CASRIWSLNTEAFF
>TRBJ2-5|15|TRBV21-1
CASSKGMAIWETQYF
>TRBJ1-2|15|TRBV2
CASRLPGQGNYGYTF
>TRBJ2-7|20|TRBV5-1
CASSPRTNPPGTGLSYEQYF
>TRBJ1-4|14|TRBV5-1
CASSWTGRGEKLFF
>TRBJ1-5|14|TRBV5-4
CASSMDRWGQPQHF
>TRBJ2-5|15|TRBV5-1
CASSRAGTNQETQYF
>TRBJ2-1|13|TRBV11-2
CASSGFRGREQFF
>TRBJ1-6|13|TRBV27
CASSSDRTSPLHF
>TRBJ1-5|15|TRBV28
CASSWAGTRNQPQHF
>TRBJ1-5|16|TRBV6-1
CASSEREQGGNQPQHF
>TRBJ2-3|11|TRBV2
CASSEGGGQYF
>TRBJ2-2|16|TRBV5-1
CASSWGVSGKTGELFF
>TRBJ1-2|17|TRBV5-1
CASSAGVNQRPDYGYTF
>TRBJ1-2|14|TRBV9
CASNRGGSSEGYTF
>TRBJ2-2|15|TRBV5-1
CASSPGTANTGELFF
>TRBJ1-1|15|TRBV7-8
CASSPRQDLWTEAFF
>TRBJ2-7|14|TRBV2
CASSVQGREYEQYF
>TRBJ1-2|14|TRBV10-3
CASSNPSSYYGYTF
>TRBJ1-2|14|TRBV5-1
CASSKDREAYGYTF
>TRBJ2-5|14|TRBV5-4
CASSRLAGQETQYF
>TRBJ1-2|11|TRBV20-1
CSASTGKGYTF
>TRBJ2-2|14|TRBV2
CASRAGGGIGELFF
>TRBJ2-7|15|TRBV6-1
CASSDAGTPPYEQYF
>TRBJ1-2|13|TRBV18
CASSPPGPSGYTF
>TRBJ2-7|16|TRBV27
CASSFKTGTGTNEQYF
>TRBJ1-1|13|TRBV6-1
CASTPGENTEAFF
>TRBJ2-7|16|TRBV18
CASSPFRQSFYYEQYF
>TRBJ2-3|11|TRBV30
CAWIGTDTQYF
>TRBJ1-4|15|TRBV28
CASSSLGSTNEKLFF
>TRBJ1-1|13|TRBV19
CASSINPGTEAFF
>TRBJ2-3|15|TRBV5-1
CASSTGRVSTDTQYF
>TRBJ2-5|15|TRBV9
CASSGTGRTWETQYF
>TRBJ2-3|13|TRBV29-1
CTPVEGATDTQYF
>TRBJ2-7|12|TRBV30
CAWTGISYEQYF
>TRBJ2-1|17|TRBV7-2
CASSLVFGRDSYNEQFF
>TRBJ2-3|13|TRBV19
CASGGTSTDTQYF
>TRBJ1-6|17|TRBV18
CASSPQGPISYNSPLHF
>TRBJ1-3|16|TRBV9
CASSVNMGITGNTIYF
>TRBJ2-7|18|TRBV7-3
CASSLTRAGDLSGYEQYF
>TRBJ1-2|14|TRBV19
CAAGFGTPNYGYTF